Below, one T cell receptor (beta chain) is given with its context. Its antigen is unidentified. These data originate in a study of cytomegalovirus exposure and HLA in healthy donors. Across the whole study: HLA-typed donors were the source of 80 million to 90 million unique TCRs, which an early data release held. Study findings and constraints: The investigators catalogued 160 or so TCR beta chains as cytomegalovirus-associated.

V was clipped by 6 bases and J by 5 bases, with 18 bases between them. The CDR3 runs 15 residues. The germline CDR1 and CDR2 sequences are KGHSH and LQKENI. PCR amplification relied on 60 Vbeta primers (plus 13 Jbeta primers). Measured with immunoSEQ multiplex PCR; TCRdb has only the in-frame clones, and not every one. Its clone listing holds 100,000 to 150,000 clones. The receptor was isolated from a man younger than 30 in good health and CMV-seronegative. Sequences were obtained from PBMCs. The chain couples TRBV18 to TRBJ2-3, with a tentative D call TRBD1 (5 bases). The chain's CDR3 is CASSPTASRGDTQYF. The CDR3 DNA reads TGTGCCAGCTCGCCTACAGCCTCTAGGGGAGATACGCAGTATTTT.